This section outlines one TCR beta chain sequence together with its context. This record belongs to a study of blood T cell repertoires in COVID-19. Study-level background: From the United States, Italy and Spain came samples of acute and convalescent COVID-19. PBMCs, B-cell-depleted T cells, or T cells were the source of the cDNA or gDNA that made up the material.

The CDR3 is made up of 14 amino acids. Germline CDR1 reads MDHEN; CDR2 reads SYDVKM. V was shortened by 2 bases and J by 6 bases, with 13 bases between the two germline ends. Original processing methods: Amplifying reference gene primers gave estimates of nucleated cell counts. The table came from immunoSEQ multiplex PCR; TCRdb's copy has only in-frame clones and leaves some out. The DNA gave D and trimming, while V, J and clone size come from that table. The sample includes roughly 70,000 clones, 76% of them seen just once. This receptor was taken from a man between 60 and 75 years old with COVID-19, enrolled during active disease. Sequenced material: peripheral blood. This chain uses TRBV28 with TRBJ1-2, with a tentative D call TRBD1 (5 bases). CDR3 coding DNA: TGTGCCAGCAGTTTAGACGCAGGGTACAATGGCTACACCTTC. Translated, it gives CASSLDAGYNGYTF.